The present TCR beta chain was sequenced within a study of vaccination effects on CD4 cells after COVID-19. General study results and limits: The study enrolled few convalescent patients and sampled no early post-infection timepoints.

From germline, CDR1 is SGHVS and CDR2 FQNEAQ. V was trimmed by 0 bases and J by 0 bases, leaving 11 bases between them. CDR3 length: 16 residues. CD4+ T cells specific for antigen were expanded with viral peptide pools by the ViraFEST assay before sequencing. Once cultured for 10 days, the cells underwent separation to obtain CD4+ T cells. The culture medium for 2 million or so PBMC per well included approximately 10 IU/ml IL-2 and about 10 ug/ml peptides. The table lists this clone with a few counts. Its specificity is not known. Profiled with immunoSEQ multiplex PCR; TCRdb holds only in-frame clones, not every one. The table has approximately 30,000 clones, about 72% seen once.

The V and J genes are TRBV7-8 and TRBJ1-1; D perhaps matches TRBD1 (6 bases). The TCR was taken from a human donor who received a COVID-19 vaccine. Sequenced material: CD4+ T cells from PBMCs cultured with HCoV-229E spike peptides, taken before COVID-19 vaccination. The CDR3 region is CASSLAHTGMNTEAFF. In DNA, the CDR3 is TGTGCCAGCAGCTTAGCCCACACAGGGATGAACACTGAAGCTTTCTTT.